This T cell receptor (beta chain) was profiled in a study of cytomegalovirus exposure and HLA in healthy donors. Study summary: In an early release, HLA-typed donors contributed 80 million to 95 million unique TCR sequences.

Trimming at V came to 6 bases and at J to 2 bases, leaving 5 bases not matched to a gene. CDR3 length: 14 amino acids. Germline V gene data show CDR1 as ENHRY and CDR2 as SYGVKD. Study-wide results and limits: The authors listed 164 TCR beta chains as cytomegalovirus-associated.

PCR was performed using 60 Vbeta and 13 Jbeta primers. Here immunoSEQ multiplex PCR was the method, and the copy in TCRdb shows in-frame clones only, minus some. The sample yields about 210,000 clones, about 86% seen once. Note on this clone: Its antigen is not known.

The rearrangement links TRBV10-3 to TRBJ2-7; TRBD2 aligns across 9 bases. This receptor was identified in a woman in her 30s in good health and CMV-seronegative. Sample: PBMCs. Here the CDR3 reads CAIRVAGAPYEQYF. For the CDR3, the DNA is TGTGCCATCAGGGTAGCGGGAGCCCCCTACGAGCAGTACTTC.